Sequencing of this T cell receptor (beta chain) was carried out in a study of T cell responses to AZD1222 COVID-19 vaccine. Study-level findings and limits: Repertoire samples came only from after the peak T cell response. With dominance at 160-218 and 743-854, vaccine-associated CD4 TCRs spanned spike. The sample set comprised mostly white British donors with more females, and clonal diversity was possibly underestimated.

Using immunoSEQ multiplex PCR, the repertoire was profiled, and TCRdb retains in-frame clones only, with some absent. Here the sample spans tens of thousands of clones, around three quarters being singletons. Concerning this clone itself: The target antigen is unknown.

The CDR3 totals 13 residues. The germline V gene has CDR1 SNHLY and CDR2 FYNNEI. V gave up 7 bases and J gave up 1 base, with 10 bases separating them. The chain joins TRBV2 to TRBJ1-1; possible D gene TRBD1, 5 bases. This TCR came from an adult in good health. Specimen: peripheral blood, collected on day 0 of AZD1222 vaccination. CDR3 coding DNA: TGTGCCAGCACCGTGACAGAGAACACTGAAGCTTTCTTT. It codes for CASTVTENTEAFF. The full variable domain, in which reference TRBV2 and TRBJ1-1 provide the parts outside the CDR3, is EPEVTQTPSHQVTQMGQEVILRCVPISNHLYFYWYRQILGQKVEFLVSFYNNEISEKSEIFDDQFSVERPDGSNFTLKIRSTKLEDSAMYFCASTVTENTEAFFGQGTRLTVV.